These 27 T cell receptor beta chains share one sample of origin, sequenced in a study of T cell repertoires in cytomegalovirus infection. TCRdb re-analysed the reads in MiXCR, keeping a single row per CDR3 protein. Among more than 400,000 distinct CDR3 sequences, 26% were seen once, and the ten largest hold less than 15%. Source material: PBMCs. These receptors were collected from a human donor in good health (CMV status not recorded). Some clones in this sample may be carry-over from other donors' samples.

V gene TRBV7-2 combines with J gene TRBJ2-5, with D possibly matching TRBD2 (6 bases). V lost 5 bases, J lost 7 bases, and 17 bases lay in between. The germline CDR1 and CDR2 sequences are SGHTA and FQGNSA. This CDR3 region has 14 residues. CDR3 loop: CASSIRAGSGTQYF. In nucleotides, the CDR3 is TGTGCCAGCAGCATTAGGGCGGGGTCCGGGACCCAGTACTTC. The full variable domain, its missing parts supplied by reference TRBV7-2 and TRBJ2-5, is GAGVSQSPSNKVTEKGKDVELRCDPISGHTALYWYRQSLGQGLEFLIYFQGNSAPDKSGLPSDRFSAERTGGSVSTLTIQRTQQEDSAVYLCASSIRAGSGTQYFGPGTRLLVL.

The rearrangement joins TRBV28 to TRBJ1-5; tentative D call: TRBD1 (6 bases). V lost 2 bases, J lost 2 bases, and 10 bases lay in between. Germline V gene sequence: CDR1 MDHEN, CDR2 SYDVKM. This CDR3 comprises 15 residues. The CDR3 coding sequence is TGTGCCAGCAGTTTACACAGGGTGGGCAATCAGCCCCAGCATTTT. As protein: CASSLHRVGNQPQHF.

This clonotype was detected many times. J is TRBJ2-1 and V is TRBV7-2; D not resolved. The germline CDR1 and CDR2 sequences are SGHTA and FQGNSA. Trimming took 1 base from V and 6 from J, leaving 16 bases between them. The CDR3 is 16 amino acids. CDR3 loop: CASSLGTQAKFNEQFF. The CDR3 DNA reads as TGTGCCAGCAGCTTAGGAACCCAAGCCAAATTCAATGAGCAGTTCTTC. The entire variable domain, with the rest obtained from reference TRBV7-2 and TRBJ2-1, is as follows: GAGVSQSPSNKVTEKGKDVELRCDPISGHTALYWYRQSLGQGLEFLIYFQGNSAPDKSGLPSDRFSAERTGGSVSTLTIQRTQQEDSAVYLCASSLGTQAKFNEQFFGPGTRLTVL.

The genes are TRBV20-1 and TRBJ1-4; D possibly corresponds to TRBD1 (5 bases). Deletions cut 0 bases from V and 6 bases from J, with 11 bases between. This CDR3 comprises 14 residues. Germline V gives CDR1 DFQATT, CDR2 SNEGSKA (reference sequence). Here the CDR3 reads CSARDAQGDEKLFF. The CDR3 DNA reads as TGCAGTGCTAGAGATGCGCAGGGAGATGAAAAACTGTTTTTT.

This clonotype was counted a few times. The CDR3 sequence: CASSLPQESYGYTF. Written as DNA, the CDR3 is TGTGCCAGCAGTTTACCCCAGGAAAGCTATGGCTACACCTTC. V usage is TRBV12-3 or TRBV12-4 and J usage is TRBJ1-2; D gene ambiguous. V shed 2 bases and J shed 4 bases, with 11 bases lying between them. The CDR3 covers 14 residues.

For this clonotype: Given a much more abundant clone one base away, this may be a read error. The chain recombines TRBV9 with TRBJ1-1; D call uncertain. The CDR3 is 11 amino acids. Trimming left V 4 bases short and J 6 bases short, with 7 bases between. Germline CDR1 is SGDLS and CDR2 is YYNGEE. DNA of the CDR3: TGTGCCAGCAGCATTGGTCCTGAAGCTTTCTTT. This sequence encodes CASSIGPEAFF.

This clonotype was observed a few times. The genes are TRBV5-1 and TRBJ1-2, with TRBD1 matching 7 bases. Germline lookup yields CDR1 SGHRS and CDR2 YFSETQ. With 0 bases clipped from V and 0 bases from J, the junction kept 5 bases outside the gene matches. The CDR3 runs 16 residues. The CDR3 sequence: CASSLDWTGSNYGYTF. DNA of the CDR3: TGCGCCAGCAGCTTGGACTGGACAGGCTCTAACTATGGCTACACCTTC.

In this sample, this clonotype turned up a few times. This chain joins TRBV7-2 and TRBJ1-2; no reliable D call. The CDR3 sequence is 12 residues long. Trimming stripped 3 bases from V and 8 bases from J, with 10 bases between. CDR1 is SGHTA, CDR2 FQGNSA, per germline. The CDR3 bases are TGTGCCAGCAGCTTCGGGATTCAAGGCTACACCTTC. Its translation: CASSFGIQGYTF.

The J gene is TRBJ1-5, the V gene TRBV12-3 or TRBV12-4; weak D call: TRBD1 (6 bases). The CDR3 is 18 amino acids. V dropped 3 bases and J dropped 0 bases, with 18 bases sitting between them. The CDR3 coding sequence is TGTGCCAGCAGTTTTACGGGGGGGGCTAACCCTAGCAATCAGCCCCAGCATTTT. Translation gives CASSFTGGANPSNQPQHF.

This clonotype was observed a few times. CDR3 residues: CASSPTSTSGNTIYF. DNA of the CDR3: TGTGCCAGTAGCCCGACATCAACCTCTGGAAACACCATATATTTT. The chain couples TRBV19 to TRBJ1-3, with D unclear. The germline CDR1 and CDR2 sequences are LNHDA and SQIVND (reference sequence). CDR3 size: 15 residues. V lost 6 bases to trimming and J lost 0 bases, with 12 bases between them.

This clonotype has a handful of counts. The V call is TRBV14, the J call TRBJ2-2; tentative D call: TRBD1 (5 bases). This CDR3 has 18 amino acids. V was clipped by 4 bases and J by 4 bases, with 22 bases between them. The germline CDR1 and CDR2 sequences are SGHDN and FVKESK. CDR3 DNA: TGTGCCAGCAGCCCTAAAGGGGCTAGTCCGCCCGCCACCGGGGAGCTGTTTTTT. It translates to CASSPKGASPPATGELFF.

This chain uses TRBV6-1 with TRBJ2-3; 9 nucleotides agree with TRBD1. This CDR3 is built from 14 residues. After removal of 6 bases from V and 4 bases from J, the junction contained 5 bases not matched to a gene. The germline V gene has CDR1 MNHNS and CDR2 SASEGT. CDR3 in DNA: TGTGCCAGCAGAGGACAGGGGAACGCAGATACGCAGTATTTT. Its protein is CASRGQGNADTQYF.

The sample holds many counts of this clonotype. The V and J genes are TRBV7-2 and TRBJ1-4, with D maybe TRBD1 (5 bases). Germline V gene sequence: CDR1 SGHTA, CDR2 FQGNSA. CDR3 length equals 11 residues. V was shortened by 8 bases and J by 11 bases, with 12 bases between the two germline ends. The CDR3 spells CASSMGGKLFF. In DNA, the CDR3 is TGTGCCAGCTCTATGGGGGGGAAACTGTTTTTT.

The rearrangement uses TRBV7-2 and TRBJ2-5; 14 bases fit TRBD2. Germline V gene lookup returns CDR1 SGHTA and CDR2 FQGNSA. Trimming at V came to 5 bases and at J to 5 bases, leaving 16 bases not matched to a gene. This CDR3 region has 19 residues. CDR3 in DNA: TGTGCCAGCAGCCGGCCGGGACTAGCGGGAGTCACCGTGGGGGAGACCCAGTACTTC. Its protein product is CASSRPGLAGVTVGETQYF.

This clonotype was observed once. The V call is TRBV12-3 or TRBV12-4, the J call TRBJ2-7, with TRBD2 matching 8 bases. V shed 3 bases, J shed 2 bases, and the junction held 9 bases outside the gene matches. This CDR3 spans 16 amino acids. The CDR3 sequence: CASSLEARGGAYEQYF. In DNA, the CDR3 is TGTGCCAGCAGTTTGGAAGCCCGGGGGGGGGCCTACGAGCAGTACTTC.

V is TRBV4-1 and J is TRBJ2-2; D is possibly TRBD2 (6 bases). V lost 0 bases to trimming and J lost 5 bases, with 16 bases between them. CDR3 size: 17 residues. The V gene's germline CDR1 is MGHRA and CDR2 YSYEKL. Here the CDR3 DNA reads TGCGCCAGCAGCCAAGAGAGGGCGGGAAGACCTACCGGGGAGCTGTTTTTT. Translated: CASSQERAGRPTGELFF.

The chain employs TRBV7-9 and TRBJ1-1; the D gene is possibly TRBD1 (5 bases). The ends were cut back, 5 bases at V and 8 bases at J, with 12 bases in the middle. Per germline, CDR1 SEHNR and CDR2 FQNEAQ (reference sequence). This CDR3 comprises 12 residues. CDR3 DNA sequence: TGTGCCAGCAGCGCTGGTGACAGAGAAGCTTTCTTT. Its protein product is CASSAGDREAFF.

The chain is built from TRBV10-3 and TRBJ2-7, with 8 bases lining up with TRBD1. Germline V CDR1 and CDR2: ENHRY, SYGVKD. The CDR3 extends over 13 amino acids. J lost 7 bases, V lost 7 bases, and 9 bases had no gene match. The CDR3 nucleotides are TGTGCCATCACCCCGACAGGGGACCGGGAGCAGTACTTC. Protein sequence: CAITPTGDREQYF.

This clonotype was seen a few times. The CDR3 coding sequence is TGTGCCAGCAGCCCACAGGGTATGACTGGCTACACCTTC. Its translation is CASSPQGMTGYTF. V usage is TRBV7-2 and J usage is TRBJ1-2, with D tentatively TRBD1 (6 bases). V shed 5 bases and J shed 7 bases, with 14 bases lying between them. The CDR3 is 13 amino acids. Per germline, CDR1 SGHTA and CDR2 FQGNSA. Complete variable domain (other parts from reference TRBV7-2 and TRBJ1-2): GAGVSQSPSNKVTEKGKDVELRCDPISGHTALYWYRQSLGQGLEFLIYFQGNSAPDKSGLPSDRFSAERTGGSVSTLTIQRTQQEDSAVYLCASSPQGMTGYTFGSGTRLTVV.

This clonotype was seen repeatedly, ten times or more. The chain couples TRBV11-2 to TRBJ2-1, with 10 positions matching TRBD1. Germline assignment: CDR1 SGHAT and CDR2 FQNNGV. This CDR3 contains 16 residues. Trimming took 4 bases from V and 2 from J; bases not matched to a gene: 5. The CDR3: CASSSQGTGAYNEQFF. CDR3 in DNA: TGTGCCAGCAGCTCCCAGGGGACAGGGGCCTACAATGAGCAGTTCTTC.

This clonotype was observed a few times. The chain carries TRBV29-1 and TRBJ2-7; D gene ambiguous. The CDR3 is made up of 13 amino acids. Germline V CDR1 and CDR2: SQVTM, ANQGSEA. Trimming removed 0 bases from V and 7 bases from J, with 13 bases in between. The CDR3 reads CSVEDLSQSEQYF. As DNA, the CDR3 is TGCAGCGTTGAAGATCTAAGCCAGTCTGAGCAGTACTTC.

CDR3 DNA sequence: TGCAGTGCTAGGTCCCTAGCGGGATTAAACAATGAGCAGTTCTTC. Amino acid sequence: CSARSLAGLNNEQFF. The chain combines TRBV20-1 with TRBJ2-1; 9 bases are shared with TRBD2. This CDR3 has 15 residues. Looked up from germline, CDR1 is DFQATT and CDR2 is SNEGSKA (reference sequence). With 3 bases clipped from V and 5 bases from J, the junction kept 8 bases outside the gene matches.

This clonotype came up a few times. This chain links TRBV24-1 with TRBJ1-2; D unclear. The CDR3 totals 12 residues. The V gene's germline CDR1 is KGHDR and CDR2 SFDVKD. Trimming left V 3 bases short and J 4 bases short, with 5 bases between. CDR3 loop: CATSDPGYGYTF. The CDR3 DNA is TGTGCCACCAGTGATCCGGGCTATGGCTACACCTTC.

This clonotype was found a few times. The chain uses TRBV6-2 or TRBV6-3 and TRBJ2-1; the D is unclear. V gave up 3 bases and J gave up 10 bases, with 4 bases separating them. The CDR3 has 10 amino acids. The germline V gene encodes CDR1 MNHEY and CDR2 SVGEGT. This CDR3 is CASSYGEQFF. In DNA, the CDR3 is TGTGCCAGCAGTTATGGGGAGCAGTTCTTC.

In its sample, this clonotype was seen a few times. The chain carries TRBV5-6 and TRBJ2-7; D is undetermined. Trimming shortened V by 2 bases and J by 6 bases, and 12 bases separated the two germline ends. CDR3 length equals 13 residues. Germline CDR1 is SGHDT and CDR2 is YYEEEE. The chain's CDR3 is CASSFSGSREQYF. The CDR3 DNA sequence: TGTGCCAGCAGCTTTAGTGGGTCTCGCGAGCAGTACTTC.

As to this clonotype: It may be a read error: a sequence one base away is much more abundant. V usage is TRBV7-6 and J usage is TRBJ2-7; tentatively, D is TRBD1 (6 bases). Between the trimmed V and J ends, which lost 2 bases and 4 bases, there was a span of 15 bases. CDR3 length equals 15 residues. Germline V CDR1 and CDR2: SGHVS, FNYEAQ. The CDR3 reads CASSLTYRVGYEQYV. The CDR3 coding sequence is TGTGCCAGCAGCTTAACTTACAGGGTAGGGTACGAGCAGTACGTC.

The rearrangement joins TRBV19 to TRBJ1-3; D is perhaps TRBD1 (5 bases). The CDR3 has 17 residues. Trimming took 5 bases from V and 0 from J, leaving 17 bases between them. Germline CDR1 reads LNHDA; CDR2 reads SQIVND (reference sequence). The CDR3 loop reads CASSSGTSFSSGNTIYF. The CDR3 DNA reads TGTGCCAGTAGTTCGGGGACGTCGTTTAGCTCTGGAAACACCATATATTTT.